A single sample is the source of the 32 T cell receptor beta chains below, sequenced in a study of T cell responses to AZD1222 COVID-19 vaccine. Sequenced by immunoSEQ multiplex PCR; TCRdb stores in-frame clones only, minus some. In the table there are more than 100,000 clones, 90% of which are singletons. Sequencing was performed on peripheral blood, taken on day 0 of AZD1222 vaccination. All receptors derive from an adult in good health.

This chain joins TRBV27 and TRBJ2-3; D may be TRBD2 (6 bases). The V and J ends lost 4 bases and 3 bases respectively, with 17 bases between them. Germline V lookup: CDR1 MNHEY, CDR2 SMNVEV (reference sequence). The CDR3 contains 16 residues. The CDR3 loop is CASSWAPGTLTDTQYF. Written as DNA, the CDR3 is TGTGCCAGCAGTTGGGCCCCGGGGACTCTGACAGATACGCAGTATTTT.

This chain uses TRBV2 with TRBJ1-5, with D uncertain. The CDR3 length is 14 residues. Trimming took off 8 bases at V and 0 bases at J, with 11 bases between the two ends. Germline values: CDR1 SNHLY, CDR2 FYNNEI. Written as DNA, the CDR3 is TGTGCCAGCGCTCCTATCAATAGCAATCAGCCCCAGCATTTT. This gives the protein CASAPINSNQPQHF.

The chain joins TRBV9 to TRBJ1-2; D might be TRBD1 (6 bases). The CDR3 spans 14 residues. Germline values: CDR1 SGDLS, CDR2 YYNGEE. V was clipped by 3 bases and J by 4 bases, with 13 bases between them. The DNA of the CDR3 is TGTGCCAGCAGCGCACAGGGCCGGGGCTATGGCTACACCTTC. Amino acids: CASSAQGRGYGYTF.

The chain is built from TRBV6-5 and TRBJ2-1; TRBD2 matches at 9 bases. Per the germline V gene, CDR1 is MNHEY and CDR2 is SVGAGI. V dropped 1 base and J dropped 5; count of bases not matched to a gene: 6. The CDR3 sequence is 16 residues long. DNA of the CDR3: TGTGCCAGCAGTTACTGGCGGGGGGGCCTTCACAATGAGCAGTTCTTC. Protein: CASSYWRGGLHNEQFF.

With respect to this clone: Other nucleotide sequences in the sample specify the same CDR3. This sequence joins TRBV7-2 and TRBJ1-1; D is ambiguous. The CDR3 extends over 14 amino acids. V was cut by 1 base and J by 2 bases, with 8 bases left in between. Germline V lookup: CDR1 SGHTA, CDR2 FQGNSA. In DNA, the CDR3 is TGTGCCAGCAGCTTAGGTTTCAGTAACACTGAAGCTTTCTTT. Translating it yields CASSLGFSNTEAFF.

V is TRBV30 and J is TRBJ2-7, with 7 bases lining up with TRBD1. V lost 2 bases, J lost 5 bases, and 0 bases stayed unmatched. This CDR3 has 11 residues. The germline V gene has CDR1 GTSNPN and CDR2 SVGIG (reference sequence). The CDR3 region has the DNA TGTGCCTGGAGTACAGGGGACGAGCAGTACTTC. Its translation is CAWSTGDEQYF.

The chain has TRBV2 and TRBJ2-7; either TRBD1 or TRBD2 may supply D (5 bases each). The CDR3 runs to 12 residues. Germline CDR1 and CDR2: SNHLY and FYNNEI. With 8 bases removed from V and 0 bases from J, the gap between germline ends came to 8 bases. DNA for the CDR3: TGTGCCAGCGGGACGGTCTCCTACGAGCAGTACTTC. Translating it yields CASGTVSYEQYF.

A few counts support this clone. The chain carries TRBV14 and TRBJ1-1, with 9 positions matching TRBD1. Per germline, CDR1 SGHDN and CDR2 FVKESK. The CDR3 extends over 15 amino acids. Trimming removed 2 bases from V and 6 bases from J; junction bases left unmatched: 7. The CDR3 protein is CASSQHYTGGSEAFF. Here the CDR3 DNA reads TGTGCCAGCAGCCAACATTACACAGGGGGCTCTGAAGCTTTCTTT. Complete variable domain (other parts from reference TRBV14 and TRBJ1-1): EAGVTQFPSHSVIEKGQTVTLRCDPISGHDNLYWYRRVMGKEIKFLLHFVKESKQDESGMPNNRFLAERTGGTYSTLKVQPAELEDSGVYFCASSQHYTGGSEAFFGQGTRLTVV.

The table lists this clone with a count of one. This chain links TRBV12-5 with TRBJ1-3; D gene uncertain. Germline V gene sequence: CDR1 LGHNT, CDR2 FRNRAP. The CDR3 runs to 14 residues. The ends were cut back, 4 bases at V and 0 bases at J, with 7 bases in the middle. CDR3 region: CASGSRSSGNTIYF. CDR3 in DNA: TGTGCTAGTGGTTCTCGGTCCTCTGGAAACACCATATATTTT.

This clone was recorded once. At the DNA level, this CDR3 is encoded by other sequences in the same sample as well. The genes are TRBV9 and TRBJ2-1; the D call may be TRBD1 or TRBD2 (6 bases each). This CDR3 has 14 amino acids. CDR1 and CDR2 (germline): SGDLS, YYNGEE. Trimming took 2 bases from V and 4 from J, leaving 10 bases between them. CDR3 protein: CASSVGGSYNEQFF. For the CDR3, the DNA is TGTGCCAGCAGCGTGGGGGGCTCATACAATGAGCAGTTCTTC.

This clone was seen once. J is TRBJ1-1 and V is TRBV7-2, with unresolved D. Germline lookup yields CDR1 SGHTA and CDR2 FQGNSA. The CDR3 sequence is 14 residues long. V was cut by 1 base and J by 7 bases, with 13 bases left in between. CDR3 nucleotide sequence: TGTGCCAGCAGCTTAGTGGCGGGAGGAGGTGAAGCTTTCTTT. Translation gives CASSLVAGGGEAFF. Filled out from reference TRBV7-2 and TRBJ1-1, the complete variable domain reads GAGVSQSPSNKVTEKGKDVELRCDPISGHTALYWYRQSLGQGLEFLIYFQGNSAPDKSGLPSDRFSAERTGGSVSTLTIQRTQQEDSAVYLCASSLVAGGGEAFFGQGTRLTVV.

A word on this clone: One end of the junction is discordant with germline, which a read error may explain. The rearrangement links TRBV15 to TRBJ2-3; 9 bases are shared with TRBD2. CDR1 is LNHNV, CDR2 YYDKDF, per germline (reference sequence). The CDR3 is 15 amino acids. CDR3 nucleotides: TGTGCCACCAGCAGAGAGGGGACTAGCAAAGATACGCAGTATTTT. Amino acid sequence: CATSREGTSKDTQYF.

This clone was detected once. The V gene is TRBV5-1, the J gene TRBJ2-7; 8 bases match TRBD1. J gave up 5 bases and V 5 bases, and 3 bases lay outside the gene matches. Looked up from germline, CDR1 is SGHRS and CDR2 is YFSETQ. CDR3 length: 12 amino acids. CDR3 DNA sequence: TGCGCCAGCAGGGGGACAGGCGACGAGCAGTACTTC. Its translation is CASRGTGDEQYF.

The chain recombines TRBV11-2 with TRBJ2-5; no clear D gene. CDR3 length equals 13 residues. Between the trimmed V and J ends, which lost 5 bases and 5 bases, there was a span of 12 bases. From germline, CDR1 is SGHAT and CDR2 FQNNGV. The CDR3 sequence: CASSPWPGETQYF. For the CDR3, the DNA is TGTGCCAGCAGCCCCTGGCCTGGGGAGACCCAGTACTTC. The complete variable domain, with remaining parts taken from reference TRBV11-2 and TRBJ2-5, reads EAGVAQSPRYKIIEKRQSVAFWCNPISGHATLYWYQQILGQGPKLLIQFQNNGVVDDSQLPKDRFSAERLKGVDSTLKIQPAKLEDSAVYLCASSPWPGETQYFGPGTRLLVL.

The chain couples TRBV18 to TRBJ2-5, with D unclear. Germline assignment: CDR1 KGHSH and CDR2 LQKENI. The CDR3 contains 13 residues. Between the trimmed V and J ends, which lost 3 bases and 3 bases, there was a span of 8 bases. As DNA, the CDR3 is TGTGCCAGCTCACCCCGGCAGGAAGAGACCCAGTACTTC. It translates to CASSPRQEETQYF.

The chain links TRBV6-5 to TRBJ2-3; 8 bases agree with TRBD2. There are 14 residues in the CDR3. V trimming: 7 bases; J trimming: 5 bases; junction bases outside the gene matches: 8. Germline loops: CDR1 MNHEY, CDR2 SVGAGI. Here the CDR3 DNA reads TGTGCCAGCACATCCGAGCGGGGGAAAGATACGCAGTATTTT. Protein product: CASTSERGKDTQYF.

The chain combines TRBV19 with TRBJ2-7; D unresolved. Trimming removed 1 base at V and 4 bases at J, with 8 bases between. This CDR3 spans 13 amino acids. Germline V gene data show CDR1 as LNHDA and CDR2 as SQIVND (reference sequence). CDR3 coding DNA: TGTGCCAGTAGTATAGTGGCAGGTTACGAGCAGTACTTC. Amino acid sequence: CASSIVAGYEQYF.

The chain carries TRBV5-5 and TRBJ2-2; 7 bases line up with TRBD1. CDR1 SGHKS and CDR2 YYEKEE come from the germline V gene (reference sequence). Trimming at V came to 6 bases and at J to 6 bases, leaving 11 bases not matched to a gene. The CDR3 is made up of 15 amino acids. The CDR3 DNA reads TGTGCCAGCACCGGACAGGCACTAACGGCCGGGGAGCTGTTTTTT. It yields the protein CASTGQALTAGELFF.

This chain links TRBV11-2 with TRBJ1-2; D is ambiguous. V lost 1 base, J lost 6 bases, and 18 bases lay in between. This CDR3 region has 16 residues. The germline V gene has CDR1 SGHAT and CDR2 FQNNGV. CDR3 sequence reads: CASSLAISGFVNGYTF. The CDR3 bases are TGTGCCAGCAGCTTAGCCATTAGCGGGTTTGTCAATGGCTACACCTTC.

V is TRBV5-6 and J is TRBJ2-5; D remains ambiguous. The CDR3 totals 14 residues. Germline V gene data show CDR1 as SGHDT and CDR2 as YYEEEE. V was cut by 0 bases and J by 5 bases, with 11 bases left in between. CDR3 nucleotides: TGTGCCAGCAGCTTGGGCTCCCTGGGGGAGACCCAGTACTTC. As protein: CASSLGSLGETQYF. Looking up the rest from reference TRBV5-6 and TRBJ2-5 gives the full variable domain: DAGVTQSPTHLIKTRGQQVTLRCSPKSGHDTVSWYQQALGQGPQFIFQYYEEEERQRGNFPDRFSGHQFPNYSSELNVNALLLGDSALYLCASSLGSLGETQYFGPGTRLLVL.

The chain joins TRBV28 to TRBJ1-1; no clear D. Trimming left V 7 bases short and J 11 bases short, with 17 bases between. CDR1 is MDHEN, CDR2 SYDVKM, per germline. The CDR3 length is 12 residues. CDR3 residues: CASTSSPREAFF. The DNA for the CDR3 is TGTGCCAGCACCTCGTCTCCGAGGGAGGCTTTCTTT.

This chain uses TRBV28 with TRBJ1-5; 8 bases line up with TRBD1. The germline V gene has CDR1 MDHEN and CDR2 SYDVKM. Germline trimming cut 4 bases from V and 2 bases from J; bases unmatched to any gene: 19. The CDR3 extends over 20 amino acids. CDR3 DNA sequence: TGTGCCAGCAGTTCATCACTCAGGGGGCGAGGTATTCGGCGCAATCAGCCCCAGCATTTT. It yields the protein CASSSSLRGRGIRRNQPQHF.

The genes are TRBV29-1 and TRBJ1-2; the D gene is possibly TRBD1 (5 bases). Trimming stripped 2 bases from V and 13 bases from J, with 20 bases between. This CDR3 is built from 13 residues. CDR1 and CDR2 (germline): SQVTM, ANQGSEA. Here the CDR3 reads CSVELRDAGFSTF. The CDR3 bases are TGCAGCGTTGAACTCCGGGACGCGGGTTTTTCCACCTTC.

The chain carries TRBV4-3 and TRBJ1-2; 9 bases agree with TRBD1. V shed 0 bases, J shed 4 bases, and the junction held 12 bases outside the gene matches. The CDR3 is 18 residues long. Germline lookup yields CDR1 LGHNA and CDR2 YSLEER. The CDR3 loop is CASSQEGTGTGIIYGYTF. In DNA, the CDR3 is TGCGCCAGCAGCCAAGAGGGGACCGGGACAGGGATTATCTATGGCTACACCTTC.

The rearrangement links TRBV7-6 to TRBJ2-5, with TRBD2 matching over 13 bases. Germline V CDR1 and CDR2: SGHVS, FNYEAQ. The CDR3 has 16 residues. Losses at the gene ends were 0 bases for V and 4 bases for J; bases not matched to a gene: 2. CDR3 in DNA: TGTGCCAGCAGCTTAGCCACTAGCGGGGGGGCAGAGACCCAGTACTTC. This gives the protein CASSLATSGGAETQYF.

V and J are TRBV27 and TRBJ2-7; TRBD1 matches 7 bases. Germline CDR1 reads MNHEY; CDR2 reads SMNVEV (reference sequence). The CDR3 runs to 15 residues. The ends lost 2 bases at V and 2 bases at J; junction bases unmatched: 6. CDR3 DNA sequence: TGTGCCAGCAGTTTAATGCAGGGGGTCACCTACGAGCAGTACTTC. Amino acid sequence: CASSLMQGVTYEQYF.

In its sample, this clone was seen once. The CDR3 DNA is TGTGCCAGCAGCTTAGGGGGTCCGAGCAGCAATGAGCAGTTCTTC. Translated, it gives CASSLGGPSSNEQFF. The V and J genes are TRBV7-2 and TRBJ2-1, with no clear D. The germline V gene encodes CDR1 SGHTA and CDR2 FQGNSA. The CDR3 length is 15 residues. The ends were cut back, 1 base at V and 6 bases at J, with 13 bases in the middle. The variable domain in full, completed from reference TRBV7-2 and TRBJ2-1, reads GAGVSQSPSNKVTEKGKDVELRCDPISGHTALYWYRQSLGQGLEFLIYFQGNSAPDKSGLPSDRFSAERTGGSVSTLTIQRTQQEDSAVYLCASSLGGPSSNEQFFGPGTRLTVL.

The chain uses TRBV5-1 and TRBJ1-1; D not resolved. Germline V gene data show CDR1 as SGHRS and CDR2 as YFSETQ. V lost 4 bases, J lost 6 bases, and 13 bases lay in between. CDR3 size: 13 residues. In DNA form, the CDR3 reads TGCGCCAGCAGCCTGGCGGGTAGCGCTGAAGCTTTCTTT. Its protein is CASSLAGSAEAFF. The full variable domain, completed using reference TRBV5-1 and TRBJ1-1, is KAGVTQTPRYLIKTRGQQVTLSCSPISGHRSVSWYQQTPGQGLQFLFEYFSETQRNKGNFPGRFSGRQFSNSRSEMNVSTLELGDSALYLCASSLAGSAEAFFGQGTRLTVV.

In DNA, the CDR3 is TGTGCCAGCAGCTTGCGACTCCCCTCTGGGGCCAACGTCCTGACTTTC. Residues: CASSLRLPSGANVLTF. This sequence joins TRBV5-4 and TRBJ2-6; no reliable D call. This CDR3 has 16 residues. The germline CDR1 and CDR2 sequences are SGHNT and YYREEE (reference sequence). Trimming cost V 1 base and J 0 bases, with 8 bases left between them.

This chain uses TRBV5-6 with TRBJ2-2, with D perhaps TRBD1 (6 bases). V was clipped by 2 bases and J by 5 bases, with 10 bases between them. The CDR3 is 14 residues long. CDR1 SGHDT and CDR2 YYEEEE come from the germline V gene. CDR3 bases: TGTGCCAGCAGCTTCGGACAGCGAACCGGGGAGCTGTTTTTT. Amino acids: CASSFGQRTGELFF.

The chain joins TRBV5-1 to TRBJ1-4; D is uncertain. Germline V gene data show CDR1 as SGHRS and CDR2 as YFSETQ. Between the trimmed V and J ends, which lost 0 bases and 0 bases, there was a span of 3 bases. The CDR3 is 14 amino acids. The CDR3 is CASSLDATNEKLFF. The CDR3 bases are TGCGCCAGCAGCTTGGACGCAACTAATGAAAAACTGTTTTTT.

The V gene is TRBV9, the J gene TRBJ1-2; D is perhaps TRBD1 (6 bases). V was cut by 0 bases and J by 5 bases, with 11 bases left in between. Germline-derived CDR1 and CDR2 are SGDLS and YYNGEE. This CDR3 region has 14 residues. In nucleotides, the CDR3 is TGTGCCAGCAGCGTAGGGCAGGGGCATTATGGCTACACCTTC. It codes for CASSVGQGHYGYTF.